This note documents a single T cell receptor (beta chain) sequence. The antigen is not known. Assay used: immunoSEQ multiplex PCR; TCRdb lists only in-frame clones, some missing. The table records some 52,000 clones, around 80% of them present only once. CDR1 SGHTA and CDR2 FQGTGA come from the germline V gene. The V and J ends lost 5 bases and 6 bases, in that order; junction bases with no gene match: 5. The CDR3 is 13 residues long. This entry comes from a study of T cells in localized non-small cell lung cancer. Study observations and caveats: Elevated circulating T cell density in blood was associated with longer overall survival.

Material: PBMCs, obtained before any cancer treatment. V is TRBV7-3 and J is TRBJ2-3, with TRBD1 matching over 7 bases. This receptor was taken from a woman aged 35 to 75 with stage II lung adenocarcinoma. CDR3 in amino acids: CASSRQGEDTQYF. The CDR3 nucleotides are TGTGCCAGCAGCCGACAGGGTGAGGATACGCAGTATTTT.